Listed below are T cell receptor beta chains from one sample, sequenced in a study of blood T cells in healthy people across ages. TCRdb re-called the 5' RACE reads with MiXCR, one entry per CDR3 protein. The sample records around 790,000 distinct CDR3 sequences, approximately 44% being singletons. The sequencing sample was made of blood. Receptor source: a man aged 55 to 70 in good health. Each CDR3 is given with its conserved first and last residue. Each record gives: D gene, V gene, CDR3 length, J gene, clone size, CDR3 DNA, CDR3 protein. D genes are given only for firm matches. For some rows the clone size is stated as once, few or many, or as a class when expanded; others skip it.

D gene: TRBD1
V gene: TRBV7-9
CDR3 length: 15
J gene: TRBJ1-5
clone size: -
CDR3 DNA: TGTGCCAGCAGCTCGGGACAGGCACCCAATCAGCCCCAGCATTTT
CDR3 protein: CASSSGQAPNQPQHF

D gene: TRBD1
V gene: TRBV6-2/TRBV6-3
CDR3 length: 15
J gene: TRBJ1-5
clone size: -
CDR3 DNA: TGTGCCAGCAGTTTATTTGAGGGGGCCTATCAGCCCCAGCATTTT
CDR3 protein: CASSLFEGAYQPQHF

D gene: -
V gene: TRBV12-5
CDR3 length: 11
J gene: TRBJ2-1
clone size: -
CDR3 DNA: TGTGCTAGTGGTCCCACCCATGAGCAGTTCTTC
CDR3 protein: CASGPTHEQFF

D gene: -
V gene: TRBV24-1
CDR3 length: 13
J gene: TRBJ1-4
clone size: -
CDR3 DNA: TGTGCCACCAGTCCGGGGGCGGATGAAAAACTGTTTTTT
CDR3 protein: CATSPGADEKLFF

D gene: -
V gene: TRBV12-3/TRBV12-4
CDR3 length: 15
J gene: TRBJ2-3
clone size: -
CDR3 DNA: TGTGCCAGCATGTGGAGCAGGGGCTTCACAGATGTGCAGTATTTT
CDR3 protein: CASMWSRGFTDVQYF

D gene: -
V gene: TRBV20-1
CDR3 length: 12
J gene: TRBJ1-5
clone size: -
CDR3 DNA: TGCAGTGCCGCTAGGTCCAATCAGCCCCAGCATTTT
CDR3 protein: CSAARSNQPQHF

D gene: -
V gene: TRBV13
CDR3 length: 14
J gene: TRBJ2-7
clone size: -
CDR3 DNA: TGTGCCAGCAGCTTAGGACTCAGAATCTACGAGCAGTACTTC
CDR3 protein: CASSLGLRIYEQYF

D gene: TRBD1
V gene: TRBV6-6
CDR3 length: 15
J gene: TRBJ2-1
clone size: -
CDR3 DNA: TGTGCCAGCAGCAAGGGACAGGGCTCCTACAATGAGCAGTTCTTC
CDR3 protein: CASSKGQGSYNEQFF

D gene: -
V gene: TRBV7-2
CDR3 length: 16
J gene: TRBJ1-5
clone size: -
CDR3 DNA: TGTGCCAGCAGCTTAGCGCGAACAGGGCAGGACCAGCCCCAGCATTTT
CDR3 protein: CASSLARTGQDQPQHF

D gene: TRBD2
V gene: TRBV27
CDR3 length: 13
J gene: TRBJ2-5
clone size: -
CDR3 DNA: TGTGCCAGCAGACTAGCGGGGACGGAGACCCAGTACTTC
CDR3 protein: CASRLAGTETQYF

D gene: TRBD1
V gene: TRBV30
CDR3 length: 14
J gene: TRBJ1-5
clone size: -
CDR3 DNA: TGTGCCTGGAGTGCGGGACAGGCCAATCAGCCCCAGCATTTT
CDR3 protein: CAWSAGQANQPQHF

D gene: -
V gene: TRBV7-2
CDR3 length: 12
J gene: TRBJ1-4
clone size: few
CDR3 DNA: TGTGCCAGCAGCTCGGGGGGAGAAAAACTGTTTTTT
CDR3 protein: CASSSGGEKLFF

D gene: -
V gene: TRBV3-1
CDR3 length: 15
J gene: TRBJ2-2
clone size: -
CDR3 DNA: TGTGCCAGCAGCCAAGAGTGGGGGAACACCGGGGAGCTGTTTTTT
CDR3 protein: CASSQEWGNTGELFF

D gene: TRBD1
V gene: TRBV10-3
CDR3 length: 13
J gene: TRBJ2-7
clone size: many
CDR3 DNA: TGTGCCATCAGTAACAGGGGGCCCTACGAGCAGTACTTC
CDR3 protein: CAISNRGPYEQYF

D gene: -
V gene: TRBV5-1
CDR3 length: 13
J gene: TRBJ2-7
clone size: -
CDR3 DNA: TGCGCCAGCAGCCTTAATACTTTCTACGAGCAGTACTTC
CDR3 protein: CASSLNTFYEQYF

D gene: -
V gene: TRBV5-1
CDR3 length: 16
J gene: TRBJ1-2
clone size: -
CDR3 DNA: TGCGCCAGCAGCTTGGCCCCTGGAGGAGCTAACTATGGCTACACCTTC
CDR3 protein: CASSLAPGGANYGYTF

D gene: TRBD1
V gene: TRBV5-4
CDR3 length: 17
J gene: TRBJ2-6
clone size: -
CDR3 DNA: TGTGCCAGCAGCTCGGGACAGGGGCGCTCTGGGGCCAACGTCCTGACTTTC
CDR3 protein: CASSSGQGRSGANVLTF

D gene: -
V gene: TRBV18
CDR3 length: 15
J gene: TRBJ1-6
clone size: -
CDR3 DNA: TGTGCCAGCTCACCAGGTGGGAACTCGGATTCACCCCTCCACTTT
CDR3 protein: CASSPGGNSDSPLHF

D gene: TRBD2
V gene: TRBV20-1
CDR3 length: 16
J gene: TRBJ2-5
clone size: -
CDR3 DNA: TGCAGTGCTAGGGCGGGACTAGCGGGGAACCAAGAGACCCAGTACTTC
CDR3 protein: CSARAGLAGNQETQYF

D gene: -
V gene: TRBV7-9
CDR3 length: 19
J gene: TRBJ2-6
clone size: few
CDR3 DNA: TGTGCCAGCAGCTGGCCCCCGGGACAATCTGCAGCTGGGGCCAACGTCCTGACTTTC
CDR3 protein: CASSWPPGQSAAGANVLTF

D gene: TRBD1
V gene: TRBV9
CDR3 length: 15
J gene: TRBJ2-7
clone size: -
CDR3 DNA: TGTGCCAGCAGCGTAGGGACAGGTAGCTCCTACGAGCAGTACTTC
CDR3 protein: CASSVGTGSSYEQYF

D gene: -
V gene: TRBV20-1
CDR3 length: 16
J gene: TRBJ2-5
clone size: -
CDR3 DNA: TGCAGTGCTAGAGATATCGAGCGGCCGTACCAAGAGACCCAGTACTTC
CDR3 protein: CSARDIERPYQETQYF

D gene: TRBD2
V gene: TRBV4-3
CDR3 length: 15
J gene: TRBJ2-7
clone size: -
CDR3 DNA: TGCGCCAGCAGCCAAGAAGTGGTAGCGGGGTTTGAGCAGTACTTC
CDR3 protein: CASSQEVVAGFEQYF

D gene: TRBD2
V gene: TRBV10-3
CDR3 length: 18
J gene: TRBJ2-3
clone size: -
CDR3 DNA: TGTGCCATCAGTGAGCCTCCCGAGGGACTAGCGGGGTCAGATACGCAGTATTTT
CDR3 protein: CAISEPPEGLAGSDTQYF

D gene: -
V gene: TRBV10-3
CDR3 length: 15
J gene: TRBJ2-1
clone size: -
CDR3 DNA: TGTGCCTCTAACCCCAGGGCAGCACATAGCAATGAGCAGTTCTTC
CDR3 protein: CASNPRAAHSNEQFF

D gene: TRBD1
V gene: TRBV28
CDR3 length: 14
J gene: TRBJ1-2
clone size: -
CDR3 DNA: TGTGCCAGCAGTGACTATGGACAGGGGTATGGCTACACCTTC
CDR3 protein: CASSDYGQGYGYTF

D gene: -
V gene: TRBV9
CDR3 length: 14
J gene: TRBJ2-5
clone size: -
CDR3 DNA: TGTGCCAGCAGCGTAGATGGGGGGATGGAGACCCAGTACTTC
CDR3 protein: CASSVDGGMETQYF

D gene: -
V gene: TRBV6-2/TRBV6-3
CDR3 length: 10
J gene: TRBJ1-5
clone size: few
CDR3 DNA: TGTGCCAGCATTCAATGGCCCCAGCATTTT
CDR3 protein: CASIQWPQHF

D gene: -
V gene: TRBV18
CDR3 length: 16
J gene: TRBJ2-7
clone size: once
CDR3 DNA: TGTGCCAGCTCACCGCGTCAACAACGGGGGTTGAACGAGCAGTACTTC
CDR3 protein: CASSPRQQRGLNEQYF

D gene: -
V gene: TRBV2
CDR3 length: 15
J gene: TRBJ1-1
clone size: -
CDR3 DNA: TGTGCCAGCAGTGAAGACCCGACTTTGAACACTGAAGCTTTCTTT
CDR3 protein: CASSEDPTLNTEAFF

D gene: TRBD2
V gene: TRBV29-1
CDR3 length: 13
J gene: TRBJ2-5
clone size: many
CDR3 DNA: TGCAGCGTCGCCGCGGGGGGGGGAGAGACCCAGTACTTC
CDR3 protein: CSVAAGGGETQYF

D gene: -
V gene: TRBV20-1
CDR3 length: 12
J gene: TRBJ2-7
clone size: few
CDR3 DNA: TGCAGTGCTACAGAGACACACGACGAGCAGTACTTC
CDR3 protein: CSATETHDEQYF

D gene: TRBD2
V gene: TRBV12-3/TRBV12-4
CDR3 length: 17
J gene: TRBJ2-1
clone size: many
CDR3 DNA: TGTGCCAGCAGTGGCGGTCCAGCGGGGGGCTCCTACAATGAGCAGTTCTTC
CDR3 protein: CASSGGPAGGSYNEQFF

D gene: TRBD2
V gene: TRBV11-2
CDR3 length: 17
J gene: TRBJ2-7
clone size: -
CDR3 DNA: TGTGCCAGCAGCTCCGCAATGACTAGCGGAAACCCCTACGAGCAGTACTTC
CDR3 protein: CASSSAMTSGNPYEQYF

D gene: TRBD1
V gene: TRBV20-1
CDR3 length: 17
J gene: TRBJ1-5
clone size: -
CDR3 DNA: TGCAGTGCTAGTACCGGGACAGGGACCCCCCTAGGTCAGCCCCAGCATTTT
CDR3 protein: CSASTGTGTPLGQPQHF

D gene: TRBD1
V gene: TRBV20-1
CDR3 length: 13
J gene: TRBJ1-1
clone size: -
CDR3 DNA: TGCAGTGCTGCGACAGGGTTTGGCACTGAAGCTTTCTTT
CDR3 protein: CSAATGFGTEAFF

D gene: -
V gene: TRBV27
CDR3 length: 14
J gene: TRBJ2-5
clone size: -
CDR3 DNA: TGTGCCAGCAGTCCGGGACAGATAACGGGGGAGCAGTACTTC
CDR3 protein: CASSPGQITGEQYF

D gene: TRBD1
V gene: TRBV2
CDR3 length: 13
J gene: TRBJ1-2
clone size: -
CDR3 DNA: TGTGCCAGCAGCGACAGGGGGCTGAGTGGCTACACCTTC
CDR3 protein: CASSDRGLSGYTF

D gene: TRBD1
V gene: TRBV19
CDR3 length: 18
J gene: TRBJ2-4
clone size: -
CDR3 DNA: TGTGCCAGTAAGATGAGACAGGGGGACCCCAAGACCAAAAACATTCAGTACTTC
CDR3 protein: CASKMRQGDPKTKNIQYF

D gene: TRBD2
V gene: TRBV7-2
CDR3 length: 17
J gene: TRBJ2-1
clone size: -
CDR3 DNA: TGTGCCAGCAGCTTAGTGGGAGCGGGGGGTATTAACAATGAGCAGTTCTTC
CDR3 protein: CASSLVGAGGINNEQFF

D gene: -
V gene: TRBV5-1
CDR3 length: 17
J gene: TRBJ2-3
clone size: -
CDR3 DNA: TGCGCCAGCAGCCGTTCCTCATACCTCCTTGGCGAAGATACGCAGTATTTT
CDR3 protein: CASSRSSYLLGEDTQYF

D gene: TRBD1
V gene: TRBV25-1
CDR3 length: 15
J gene: TRBJ1-4
clone size: few
CDR3 DNA: TGTGCCAGCAGTGAATACAGGGGGCTTGGTGAAAAACTGTTTTTT
CDR3 protein: CASSEYRGLGEKLFF

D gene: -
V gene: TRBV6-1
CDR3 length: 13
J gene: TRBJ1-2
clone size: few
CDR3 DNA: TGTGCCAGCACCGCAGGGAGCGGCTATGGCTACACCTTC
CDR3 protein: CASTAGSGYGYTF

D gene: TRBD1
V gene: TRBV5-1
CDR3 length: 16
J gene: TRBJ2-7
clone size: medium-sized
CDR3 DNA: TGCGCCAGCAGCAAAGTCTCGGGACAGGGCCCTCTGGAGCAGTACTTC
CDR3 protein: CASSKVSGQGPLEQYF

D gene: TRBD1
V gene: TRBV11-2
CDR3 length: 15
J gene: TRBJ1-2
clone size: few
CDR3 DNA: TGTGCCAGCAGCTTAGAGACAGGGGCTGGGTATGGCTACACCTTC
CDR3 protein: CASSLETGAGYGYTF

D gene: TRBD2
V gene: TRBV20-1
CDR3 length: 13
J gene: TRBJ2-7
clone size: -
CDR3 DNA: TGCAGCTGTCGGGAGCGGGGCTCCTACGAGCAGTACTTC
CDR3 protein: CSCRERGSYEQYF

D gene: TRBD1
V gene: TRBV6-6
CDR3 length: 15
J gene: TRBJ2-7
clone size: -
CDR3 DNA: TGTGCCACCACACACAGGGGGCGAGGATCCTACGAGCAGTACTTC
CDR3 protein: CATTHRGRGSYEQYF

D gene: -
V gene: TRBV3-1
CDR3 length: 13
J gene: TRBJ1-2
clone size: few
CDR3 DNA: TGTGCCAGCAGCCAAGGAGGGATCGGTGGCTACACCTTC
CDR3 protein: CASSQGGIGGYTF

D gene: -
V gene: TRBV7-2
CDR3 length: 13
J gene: TRBJ1-5
clone size: -
CDR3 DNA: TGTGCCAGCAGCTTAGATCGGGGCGCGCCCCAGCATTTT
CDR3 protein: CASSLDRGAPQHF